One and the same sample provided the 26 T cell receptor beta chains below, sequenced in a study of shared clonotypes between healthy human individuals (dated by TCRdb to between 2020 and 2021). The library was built by means of the immunoSEQ multiplex PCR assay. TCRdb stores this immuneACCESS table with in-frame sequences only. Part of the clones is absent; in the studies checked, under half of the shortfall reflects unresolved V genes, and no reason is known for the rest. The sample data list some 500,000 clones, and 70% to 85% of these were observed just once. The top ten clonotypes cover less than 15% of the sample. Material for sequencing was PBMCs. Source of these receptors: a woman between 40 and 50 years old in good health. Some clones in this sample may be carry-over from other donors' samples.

The chain employs TRBV7-2 and TRBJ2-7; D is ambiguous. This CDR3 is built from 14 residues. Germline CDR1 and CDR2: SGHTA and FQGNSA. Trimming took 4 bases from V and 2 from J, leaving 12 bases between them. CDR3 sequence reads: CASSWRLSPYEQYF. The CDR3 nucleotides read TGTGCCAGCAGCTGGAGACTGTCCCCCTACGAGCAGTACTTC.

The chain joins TRBV27 to TRBJ2-2; unclear D gene. The V gene lost 6 bases and the J gene lost 1 base, with 6 bases spanning the gap. Per the germline V gene, CDR1 is MNHEY and CDR2 is SMNVEV (reference sequence). The CDR3 has 13 residues. CDR3 nucleotide sequence: TGTGCCAGCAGCTGGGGGAACACCGGGGAGCTGTTTTTT. Its translation: CASSWGNTGELFF.

This sequence joins TRBV2 and TRBJ2-7; 7 nucleotides agree with TRBD1. The CDR3 runs to 13 residues. V trimming: 5 bases; J trimming: 6 bases; junction bases outside the gene matches: 7. Germline CDR1 reads SNHLY; CDR2 reads FYNNEI. The CDR3 nucleotides are TGTGCCAGCAGTAAAGACAGGGTTCTCGAGCAGTACTTC. Amino acids: CASSKDRVLEQYF.

V usage is TRBV29-1 and J usage is TRBJ2-2, with D tentatively TRBD1 (6 bases). The V and J ends lost 6 bases and 5 bases respectively, with 16 bases between them. The CDR3 contains 14 residues. Germline-derived CDR1 and CDR2 are SQVTM and ANQGSEA. The CDR3 DNA reads TGCAGCGTAAAGAGACAGGAACTGACCGGGGAGCTGTTTTTT. It is translated as CSVKRQELTGELFF.

This rearrangement joins TRBV19 to TRBJ2-1, with D possibly being TRBD2 (6 bases). Germline V lookup: CDR1 LNHDA, CDR2 SQIVND (reference sequence). The CDR3 length is 15 residues. The V and J ends lost 5 bases and 0 bases respectively, with 11 bases between them. The CDR3 protein is CASSGGTYSYNEQFF. For the CDR3, the DNA is TGTGCCAGTAGTGGCGGGACTTACTCCTACAATGAGCAGTTCTTC.

This chain joins TRBV10-3 and TRBJ2-5, with TRBD2 matching 7 bases. V shed 4 bases, J shed 4 bases, and the junction held 6 bases outside the gene matches. The CDR3 has 14 residues. Germline lookup yields CDR1 ENHRY and CDR2 SYGVKD. DNA for the CDR3: TGTGCCATCAGTGTCCGCGGGGGAAGAGAGACCCAGTACTTC. This translates into CAISVRGGRETQYF.

This clone was seen more than once but under ten times. This rearrangement joins TRBV4-2 to TRBJ2-2; D not certain. The CDR3 length is 13 residues. Germline loops: CDR1 LGHNA, CDR2 YNFKEQ. The ends were cut back, 0 bases at V and 4 bases at J, with 3 bases in the middle. In DNA form, the CDR3 reads TGTGCCAGCAGCCAAGACCCCACCGGGGAGCTGTTTTTT. The encoded protein is CASSQDPTGELFF.

A word on this clone: The sample carries other DNA sequences with the same CDR3. This chain links TRBV30 with TRBJ1-1; D is possibly TRBD1 (5 bases). V dropped 2 bases and J dropped 5 bases, with 6 bases sitting between them. In germline, CDR1 is GTSNPN, CDR2 SVGIG (reference sequence). The CDR3 spans 11 residues. CDR3 amino acids: CAWSRGTEAFF. DNA for the CDR3: TGTGCCTGGAGTCGGGGGACTGAAGCTTTCTTT. Together with reference TRBV30 and TRBJ1-1, the CDR3 gives the full variable domain: SQTIHQWPATLVQPVGSPLSLECTVEGTSNPNLYWYRQAAGRGLQLLFYSVGIGQISSEVPQNLSASRPQDRQFILSSKKLLLSDSGFYLCAWSRGTEAFFGQGTRLTVV.

The rearrangement links TRBV7-3 to TRBJ1-1, with TRBD1 matching 7 bases. The CDR3 extends over 13 amino acids. The V gene's germline CDR1 is SGHTA and CDR2 FQGTGA. V shed 5 bases, J shed 4 bases, and the junction held 4 bases outside the gene matches. The DNA of the CDR3 is TGTGCCAGCAGCCCCGGACAGGCCACTGAAGCTTTCTTT. Its translation is CASSPGQATEAFF.

V gene TRBV10-3 combines with J gene TRBJ1-5, with TRBD1 identical over 7 bases. V was pared by 3 bases and J by 0 bases, with 2 bases of the junction left unmatched. The V gene's germline CDR1 is ENHRY and CDR2 SYGVKD. This CDR3 is 15 amino acids long. CDR3 bases: TGTGCCATCAGTGACGGACAGGATAGCAATCAGCCCCAGCATTTT. This sequence encodes CAISDGQDSNQPQHF.

This rearrangement joins TRBV7-9 to TRBJ1-1, with D unresolved. This CDR3 is 14 amino acids long. Germline V gives CDR1 SEHNR, CDR2 FQNEAQ (reference sequence). Trimming removed 3 bases from V and 7 bases from J, with 15 bases in between. The CDR3 region is CASSLGSGLGEAFF. The DNA of the CDR3 is TGTGCCAGCAGCTTGGGTAGTGGACTCGGTGAAGCTTTCTTT.

This chain connects TRBV7-8 to TRBJ1-5; D remains ambiguous. Germline-derived CDR1 and CDR2 are SGHVS and FQNEAQ. Trimming removed 0 bases at V and 1 base at J, with 4 bases between. The CDR3 consists of 14 residues. The CDR3 nucleotides are TGTGCCAGCAGCTTAGCCGGCAGCAATCAGCCCCAGCATTTT. As protein: CASSLAGSNQPQHF.

The chain is built from TRBV30 and TRBJ1-2, with 9 nucleotides matching TRBD1. V was pared by 0 bases and J by 6 bases, with 5 bases of the junction left unmatched. The CDR3 is 14 amino acids. Germline CDR1 GTSNPN, CDR2 SVGIG (reference sequence). CDR3 sequence (DNA): TGTGCCTGGAGTGTAGTGACAGGGGGTAATGGCTACACCTTC. Encoded protein: CAWSVVTGGNGYTF.

The rearrangement links TRBV6-1 to TRBJ2-3; 10 bases map to TRBD1. CDR3 length: 16 residues. V was clipped by 0 bases and J by 4 bases; unmatched bases: 4. CDR1 and CDR2 (germline): MNHNS, SASEGT. CDR3 in amino acids: CASSEAETGGADTQYF. The CDR3 DNA sequence: TGTGCCAGCAGTGAAGCAGAGACAGGGGGCGCAGATACGCAGTATTTT.

This chain links TRBV7-7 with TRBJ2-2, with a weak D call TRBD2 (6 bases). Deletions cut 5 bases from V and 7 bases from J, with 14 bases between. There are 14 residues in the CDR3. Germline V gives CDR1 SSHAT, CDR2 FNYEAQ (reference sequence). The CDR3 sequence is CASSLSLRGGELFF. CDR3 coding DNA: TGTGCCAGCAGCCTCTCCCTGCGGGGCGGGGAGCTGTTTTTT.

The rearrangement links TRBV27 to TRBJ2-3; perhaps TRBD2 as D (5 bases). V lost 2 bases, J lost 0 bases, and 15 bases lay in between. This CDR3 has 17 residues. The germline gives CDR1 MNHEY, CDR2 SMNVEV (reference sequence). The CDR3 DNA is TGTGCCAGCAGTTTACGAGGGTCTCGGCTTAGCACAGATACGCAGTATTTT. Amino acid sequence: CASSLRGSRLSTDTQYF.

This clone was observed a single time. Since a much larger clone is just one base distant, this may be a read error. The gene calls are TRBV11-2 and TRBJ2-5; no clear D. Trimming shortened V by 3 bases and J by 1 base, and 6 bases separated the two germline ends. CDR3 length equals 13 residues. From germline, CDR1 is SGHAT and CDR2 FQNNGV. The DNA for the CDR3 is TGTGCCAGCAGCTTTTGGGGCCAAGAGACCCAGTACTTC. Residues: CASSFWGQETQYF.

This clone has only a few counts. The chain links TRBV9 to TRBJ2-2, with D possibly TRBD1 on 5 matching bases. Trimming shortened V by 4 bases and J by 5 bases, and 9 bases separated the two germline ends. Germline assignment: CDR1 SGDLS and CDR2 YYNGEE. The length of the CDR3 is 13 residues. CDR3 in DNA: TGTGCCAGCAGCCAGGGAAGGACCGGGGAGCTGTTTTTT. The encoded protein is CASSQGRTGELFF.

This chain uses TRBV15 with TRBJ2-1; D is undetermined. The CDR3 has 13 residues. V was clipped by 0 bases and J by 5 bases, with 5 bases between them. Germline assignment: CDR1 LNHNV and CDR2 YYDKDF (reference sequence). DNA for the CDR3: TGTGCCACCAGCAGAGATAGGAACAATGAGCAGTTCTTC. Its protein product is CATSRDRNNEQFF.

Remarks on this clone: A read error likely explains this, since a far larger clone differs by one base. Additional DNA sequences in this sample encode the identical CDR3. The chain's CDR3 is CASSLSGTFTFNTYEQYF. CDR3 nucleotide sequence: TGTGCCAGCAGTTTAAGCGGGACCTTCACATTTAACACCTACGAGCAGTACTTC. The chain uses TRBV28 and TRBJ2-7; TRBD2 matches 7 bases. CDR1 is MDHEN and CDR2 is SYDVKM in the germline V gene. The CDR3 consists of 18 residues. V was pared by 2 bases and J by 2 bases, with 15 bases of the junction left unmatched.

V and J are TRBV28 and TRBJ2-1; a weak D match, TRBD2 (5 bases). Germline V lookup: CDR1 MDHEN, CDR2 SYDVKM. V lost 6 bases and J lost 8, with 14 bases in between. The CDR3 is 13 residues long. CDR3 sequence reads: CASSAPLGDEQFF. CDR3 DNA: TGTGCCAGCAGCGCTCCCCTGGGAGATGAGCAGTTCTTC.

This chain links TRBV14 with TRBJ2-2; TRBD1 matches at 11 bases. Per the germline V gene, CDR1 is SGHDN and CDR2 is FVKESK. This CDR3 is 16 amino acids long. Trimming cost V 1 base and J 7 bases; bases outside gene matches: 5. Written as DNA, the CDR3 is TGTGCCAGCAGCCAAGGTAGGACAGGGGGCGACGGGGAGCTGTTTTTT. Its protein product is CASSQGRTGGDGELFF.

The chain links TRBV19 to TRBJ2-4, with D maybe TRBD2 (5 bases). Germline CDR1 and CDR2: LNHDA and SQIVND (reference sequence). CDR3 size: 13 residues. V lost 5 bases and J 9 bases, leaving 14 bases between the germline ends. The CDR3 spells CASSPGVGSIQYF. The CDR3 nucleotides read TGTGCCAGTAGTCCCGGGGTGGGGTCCATTCAGTACTTC.

In its sample, this clone was seen a few times. V and J are TRBV29-1 and TRBJ2-5; D possibly corresponds to TRBD2 (6 bases). This CDR3 has 13 amino acids. Between the trimmed V and J ends, which lost 6 bases and 2 bases, there was a span of 13 bases. In germline, CDR1 is SQVTM, CDR2 ANQGSEA. The DNA of the CDR3 is TGCAGCGTGCCCGGGACTCCTCAAGAGACCCAGTACTTC. It specifies CSVPGTPQETQYF.

The gene calls are TRBV5-4 and TRBJ2-3, with 8 bases identical to TRBD2. The CDR3 is 14 residues long. V lost 4 bases, J lost 4 bases, and 5 bases stayed unmatched. Germline CDR1 and CDR2: SGHNT and YYREEE (reference sequence). This chain's CDR3 is CASSDSGSSDTQYF. The CDR3 nucleotides read TGTGCCAGCAGCGACAGCGGGAGTTCAGATACGCAGTATTTT.

The chain is built from TRBV30 and TRBJ2-1; TRBD2 matches 10 bases. The CDR3 consists of 15 residues. V was pared by 1 base and J by 4 bases, with 4 bases of the junction left unmatched. The germline CDR1 and CDR2 sequences are GTSNPN and SVGIG (reference sequence). CDR3 sequence reads: CAWSGTSGTYNEQFF. DNA of the CDR3: TGTGCCTGGAGTGGGACTAGCGGAACTTACAATGAGCAGTTCTTC.